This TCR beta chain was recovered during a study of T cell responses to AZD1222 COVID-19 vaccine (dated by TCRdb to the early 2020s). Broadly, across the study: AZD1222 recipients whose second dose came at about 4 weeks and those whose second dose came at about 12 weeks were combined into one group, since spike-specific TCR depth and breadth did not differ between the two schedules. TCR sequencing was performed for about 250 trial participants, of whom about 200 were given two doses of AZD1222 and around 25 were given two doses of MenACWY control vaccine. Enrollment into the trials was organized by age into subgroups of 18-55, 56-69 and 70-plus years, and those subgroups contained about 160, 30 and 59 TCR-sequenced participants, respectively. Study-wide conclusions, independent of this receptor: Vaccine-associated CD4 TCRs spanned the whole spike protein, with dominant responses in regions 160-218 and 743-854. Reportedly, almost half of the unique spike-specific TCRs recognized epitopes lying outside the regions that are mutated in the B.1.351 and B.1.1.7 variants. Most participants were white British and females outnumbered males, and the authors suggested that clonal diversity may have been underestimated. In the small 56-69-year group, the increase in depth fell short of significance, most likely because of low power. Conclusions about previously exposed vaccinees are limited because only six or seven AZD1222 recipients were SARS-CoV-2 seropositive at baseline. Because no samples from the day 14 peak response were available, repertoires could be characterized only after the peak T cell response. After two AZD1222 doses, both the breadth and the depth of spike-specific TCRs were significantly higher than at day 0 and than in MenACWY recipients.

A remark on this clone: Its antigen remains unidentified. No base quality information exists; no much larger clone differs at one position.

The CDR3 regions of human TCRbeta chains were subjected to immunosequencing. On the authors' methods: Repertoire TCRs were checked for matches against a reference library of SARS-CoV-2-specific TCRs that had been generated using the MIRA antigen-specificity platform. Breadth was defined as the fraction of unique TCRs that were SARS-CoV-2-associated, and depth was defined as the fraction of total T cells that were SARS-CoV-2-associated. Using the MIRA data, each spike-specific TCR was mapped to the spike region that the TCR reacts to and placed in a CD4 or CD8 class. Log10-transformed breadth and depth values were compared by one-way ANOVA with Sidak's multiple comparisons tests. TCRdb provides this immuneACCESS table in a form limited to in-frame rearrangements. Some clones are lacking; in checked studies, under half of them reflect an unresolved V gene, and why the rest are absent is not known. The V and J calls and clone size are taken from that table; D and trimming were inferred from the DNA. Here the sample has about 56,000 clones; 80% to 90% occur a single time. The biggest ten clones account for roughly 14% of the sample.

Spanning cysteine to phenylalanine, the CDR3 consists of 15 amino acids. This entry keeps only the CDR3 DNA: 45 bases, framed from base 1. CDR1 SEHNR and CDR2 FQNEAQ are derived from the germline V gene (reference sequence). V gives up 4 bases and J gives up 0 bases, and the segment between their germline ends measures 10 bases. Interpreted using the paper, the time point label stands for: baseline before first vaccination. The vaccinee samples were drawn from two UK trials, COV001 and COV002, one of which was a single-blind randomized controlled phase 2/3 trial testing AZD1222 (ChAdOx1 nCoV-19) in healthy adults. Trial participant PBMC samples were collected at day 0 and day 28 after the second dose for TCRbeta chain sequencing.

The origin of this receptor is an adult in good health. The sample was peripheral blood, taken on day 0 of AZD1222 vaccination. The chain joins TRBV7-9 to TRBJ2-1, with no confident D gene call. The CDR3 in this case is CASSYRSYSYNEQFF. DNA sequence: TGTGCCAGCAGCTACCGTTCTTACTCCTACAATGAGCAGTTCTTC.